These 18 T cell receptor beta chains originate from one sample sequenced in a study of vaccination and CD4 T cells after COVID-19. Treatment meaning: approximately nine-day PBMC culture with coronavirus spike peptide pools or control peptides (ViraFEST assay). The Oncomine TCR Beta short-read assay sequenced DNA from cultured CD4+ T cells. Each CDR3 protein gets one entry after TCRdb re-called the PCR reads with MiXCR. The sample has about 20,000 distinct CDR3 sequences, approximately 50% seen once. These receptors lack a known antigen. Sequencing was performed on CD4+ T cells from blood, cultured in vitro. The receptors here all came from a human donor who had recovered from COVID-19.

This clonotype was seen more than once but under ten times. The chain combines TRBV2 with TRBJ2-7; D is undetermined. V dropped 3 bases and J dropped 2 bases, with 11 bases sitting between them. The CDR3 consists of 14 residues. The germline gives CDR1 SNHLY, CDR2 FYNNEI. The CDR3 is CASSEFQFAYEQYF. The CDR3 DNA follows: TGTGCCAGCAGTGAGTTCCAGTTTGCCTACGAGCAGTACTTC.

V gene TRBV20-1 combines with J gene TRBJ2-7; D ambiguous. Deletions cut 6 bases from V and 6 bases from J, with 24 bases between. In germline, CDR1 is DFQATT, CDR2 SNEGSKA (reference sequence). The CDR3 sequence is 15 residues long. The CDR3, as DNA: TGCAGTGCCAAAGGTAGGAACAGAGGAACCGGCGAGCAGTACTTC. It encodes CSAKGRNRGTGEQYF.

In regard to this clonotype: This CDR3 is missing its conserved last phenylalanine or tryptophan, likely due to a read error. The J gene is TRBJ1-1, the V gene TRBV20-1; D not certain. Trimming pared 0 bases from V and 0 bases from J, leaving 14 bases between. CDR1 and CDR2 from the germline V gene are DFQATT and SNEGSKA (reference sequence). The CDR3 runs 16 residues. This CDR3 reads CSARDLSRALNTEAFS. The DNA of the CDR3 is TGCAGTGCTAGAGATCTTTCCCGGGCTTTGAACACTGAAGCTTTCTCT.

V and J are TRBV11-3 and TRBJ2-7; D is unresolved. Germline-derived CDR1 and CDR2 are SGHNT and YENEEA. The V gene lost 0 bases and the J gene lost 3 bases, with 15 bases spanning the gap. This CDR3 spans 16 amino acids. The CDR3 reads CASSLDQRTGIYEQYF. CDR3 coding DNA: TGTGCCAGCAGCTTAGATCAAAGAACGGGCATCTACGAGCAGTACTTC.

The chain uses TRBV12-3 or TRBV12-4 and TRBJ1-6; no clear D. CDR3 length equals 14 residues. Deletions cut 0 bases from V and 8 bases from J, with 8 bases between. The CDR3 bases are TGTGCCAGCAGTTTAGCGGGGTTGGATTCACCCCTCCACTTT. Amino acids: CASSLAGLDSPLHF.

The CDR3 nucleotides read TGTGCCAGCAGTGCGGCCAAAAACTATGGCTACACCTTC. It codes for CASSAAKNYGYTF. The gene calls are TRBV6-1 and TRBJ1-2; no clear D gene. Germline CDR1 is MNHNS and CDR2 is SASEGT. V dropped 4 bases and J dropped 2 bases, with 8 bases sitting between them. The CDR3 totals 13 residues.

V and J are TRBV18 and TRBJ2-3, with D perhaps TRBD2 (5 bases). The CDR3 loop spans 12 amino acids. Germline V gene lookup returns CDR1 KGHSH and CDR2 LQKENI. Trimming shortened V by 5 bases and J by 5 bases, and 8 bases separated the two germline ends. The CDR3 here is CASSVRGDTQYF. DNA for the CDR3: TGTGCCAGCTCAGTCCGGGGAGATACGCAGTATTTT.

The chain couples TRBV27 to TRBJ2-2; tentatively, D is TRBD1 or TRBD2 (5 bases each). The length of the CDR3 is 14 residues. CDR1 and CDR2 from the germline V gene are MNHEY and SMNVEV (reference sequence). V lost 5 bases and J 6 bases, leaving 13 bases between the germline ends. The CDR3 DNA reads as TGTGCCAGCAGTCTCCTCGAGGGGCCCGGGGAGCTGTTTTTT. Protein: CASSLLEGPGELFF.

The gene calls are TRBV18 and TRBJ1-1; weak D call: TRBD1 (5 bases). In germline, CDR1 is KGHSH, CDR2 LQKENI. The CDR3 consists of 14 residues. V was clipped by 6 bases and J by 4 bases, with 15 bases between them. CDR3 DNA sequence: TGTGCCAGCTCGGAACGCGGGGGAGGCACTGAAGCTTTCTTT. Protein: CASSERGGGTEAFF. Using reference TRBV18 and TRBJ1-1 for the parts outside the CDR3, the full variable domain is NAGVMQNPRHLVRRRGQEARLRCSPMKGHSHVYWYRQLPEEGLKFMVYLQKENIIDESGMPKERFSAEFPKEGPSILRIQQVVRGDSAAYFCASSERGGGTEAFFGQGTRLTVV.

This chain uses TRBV10-3 with TRBJ1-5; no reliable D call. CDR1 is ENHRY and CDR2 is SYGVKD in the germline V gene. The CDR3 spans 13 residues. V was clipped by 8 bases and J by 3 bases, with 11 bases between them. Here the CDR3 reads CAIQDKFNQPQHF. CDR3 nucleotides: TGTGCCATCCAAGACAAGTTCAATCAGCCCCAGCATTTT.

The chain combines TRBV11-3 with TRBJ2-5; possible D gene TRBD2, 6 bases. Germline-derived CDR1 and CDR2 are SGHNT and YENEEA. This CDR3 has 14 residues. V was trimmed by 7 bases and J by 5 bases, leaving 17 bases between them. CDR3 protein: CASTIYGAGETQYF. CDR3 sequence (DNA): TGTGCCAGCACCATTTATGGGGCGGGGGAGACCCAGTACTTC.

The rearrangement links TRBV18 to TRBJ1-2, with a possible D match to TRBD1 (5 bases). Trimming stripped 2 bases from V and 12 bases from J, with 16 bases between. This CDR3 contains 13 residues. Germline V gene sequence: CDR1 KGHSH, CDR2 LQKENI. The CDR3 loop reads CASSPVSVGADTF. The CDR3 DNA sequence: TGTGCCAGCTCACCAGTGTCGGTCGGGGCCGACACCTTC.

The chain joins TRBV11-3 to TRBJ2-1; the D is unclear. CDR1 and CDR2 (germline): SGHNT, YENEEA. CDR3 size: 16 residues. The ends were cut back, 5 bases at V and 5 bases at J, with 19 bases in the middle. The CDR3 bases are TGTGCCAGCAGCGTGGACGGCCTACGTGGGAACAATGAGCAGTTCTTC. Amino acids: CASSVDGLRGNNEQFF.

This clonotype occurred a few times. V and J are TRBV6-5 and TRBJ1-5; weak D call: TRBD1 (6 bases). The CDR3 length is 16 residues. Germline CDR1 reads MNHEY; CDR2 reads SVGAGI. Trimming pared 0 bases from V and 4 bases from J, leaving 13 bases between. The CDR3 here is CASSYSGGAANQPQHF. CDR3 bases: TGTGCCAGCAGTTACTCGGGGGGGGCCGCTAATCAGCCCCAGCATTTT.

The chain has TRBV19 and TRBJ2-3; 9 nucleotides align to TRBD2. Germline V gives CDR1 LNHDA, CDR2 SQIVND (reference sequence). CDR3 length equals 17 residues. V shed 4 bases, J shed 0 bases, and the junction held 8 bases outside the gene matches. Here the CDR3 DNA reads TGTGCCAGTAGTAGGTCTAGCGGGATGTCTAGCACAGATACGCAGTATTTT. This gives the protein CASSRSSGMSSTDTQYF.

This clonotype was seen a few times. The chain employs TRBV2 and TRBJ2-7; a possible D gene is TRBD1 (5 bases). V was clipped by 1 base and J by 3 bases, with 10 bases between them. Germline values: CDR1 SNHLY, CDR2 FYNNEI. This CDR3 comprises 14 residues. CDR3 nucleotide sequence: TGTGCCAGCAGTGAAGGGACAAGGGGCTACGAGCAGTACTTC. Residues: CASSEGTRGYEQYF.

This clonotype was seen more than once but under ten times. The chain carries TRBV20-1 and TRBJ1-5; 8 nucleotides match TRBD1. Trimming at V came to 5 bases and at J to 1 base, leaving 1 base not matched to a gene. The CDR3 is 13 residues long. Germline assignment: CDR1 DFQATT and CDR2 SNEGSKA (reference sequence). The CDR3 DNA reads as TGCAGTGCTCACAGGGGGAGCAATCAGCCCCAGCATTTT. This gives the protein CSAHRGSNQPQHF.

The chain has TRBV5-1 and TRBJ2-6, with D possibly called TRBD1 or TRBD2 (5 bases each). Germline V gene lookup returns CDR1 SGHRS and CDR2 YFSETQ. V was pared by 0 bases and J by 5 bases, with 21 bases between. This CDR3 region has 19 residues. This chain's CDR3 is CASSLGSRDGLHWANVLTF. DNA for the CDR3: TGCGCCAGCAGCTTGGGGAGTAGGGACGGTCTTCATTGGGCCAACGTCCTGACTTTC.